The rows below give T cell receptor beta chains drawn from one sample of a study of shared clonotypes between healthy human individuals. The data were produced by immunoSEQ multiplex PCR, yet TCRdb's version contains in-frame clones alone and is incomplete. The sample carries about 2.4 million clones, over 85% recorded once. Source material: naive CD4+ T cells from PBMCs. The receptors here all came from a man younger than 35 in good health. Some clones in this sample may be carry-over from other donors' samples. The CDR3 runs from the conserved cysteine through the conserved F or W. The D gene is left open where the match is weak. Part of the rows lack a size; the others show once, few, many or a class for expanded clones.

cdr3_aa: CASSYAGGPHRNTIYF
cdr3_nt: TGTGCCAGCAGCTACGCTGGGGGACCCCACAGAAACACCATATATTTT
d_call: NA
j_call: TRBJ1-3
clone_size: NA
v_call: TRBV5-6

cdr3_aa: CAISERGLAGGTGELFF
cdr3_nt: TGTGCCATCAGTGAGCGGGGACTAGCGGGAGGTACCGGGGAGCTGTTTTTT
d_call: TRBD2
j_call: TRBJ2-2
clone_size: NA
v_call: TRBV10-3

cdr3_aa: CASSLGASGTYEQYF
cdr3_nt: TGTGCCAGCAGCTTGGGGGCTAGCGGAACCTACGAGCAGTACTTC
d_call: TRBD2
j_call: TRBJ2-7
clone_size: NA
v_call: TRBV5-4

cdr3_aa: CASSLGPRPEAFF
cdr3_nt: TGTGCCAGCAGCTTGGGGCCAAGACCTGAAGCTTTCTTT
d_call: NA
j_call: TRBJ1-1
clone_size: NA
v_call: TRBV5-6

cdr3_aa: CSVERQGGVYTF
cdr3_nt: TGCAGCGTTGAACGCCAGGGAGGAGTCTACACCTTC
d_call: NA
j_call: TRBJ1-2
clone_size: NA
v_call: TRBV29-1

cdr3_aa: CASRAGLAGPYEQYF
cdr3_nt: TGCGCCAGCAGAGCGGGACTAGCGGGACCCTACGAGCAGTACTTC
d_call: TRBD2
j_call: TRBJ2-7
clone_size: NA
v_call: TRBV10-1

cdr3_aa: CASSRGSGQYF
cdr3_nt: TGTGCCAGCAGCCGGGGGTCGGGCCAGTACTTC
d_call: NA
j_call: TRBJ2-5
clone_size: NA
v_call: TRBV7-9

cdr3_aa: CASSVESSTDTQYF
cdr3_nt: TGTGCCAGCAGTGTCGAATCAAGCACAGATACGCAGTATTTT
d_call: NA
j_call: TRBJ2-3
clone_size: NA
v_call: TRBV6-4

cdr3_aa: CASSPRRRSTGELFF
cdr3_nt: TGTGCCAGCAGCCCTCGTCGGAGGTCCACCGGGGAGCTGTTTTTT
d_call: NA
j_call: TRBJ2-2
clone_size: NA
v_call: TRBV28

cdr3_aa: CASSFDNSGANVLTF
cdr3_nt: TGCGCCAGCAGTTTTGACAACTCTGGGGCCAACGTCCTGACTTTC
d_call: NA
j_call: TRBJ2-6
clone_size: NA
v_call: TRBV5-1

cdr3_aa: CASSWLMDRNQPQHF
cdr3_nt: TGTGCCAGCAGTTGGCTGATGGACAGAAATCAGCCCCAGCATTTT
d_call: NA
j_call: TRBJ1-5
clone_size: NA
v_call: TRBV27

cdr3_aa: CASSLGWGVGANVLTF
cdr3_nt: TGTGCCAGCAGTCTAGGGTGGGGCGTTGGGGCCAACGTCCTGACTTTC
d_call: NA
j_call: TRBJ2-6
clone_size: once
v_call: TRBV11-1

cdr3_aa: CASHSSDSTYEQYF
cdr3_nt: TGTGCCAGCCACTCATCTGACAGTACCTACGAGCAGTACTTC
d_call: NA
j_call: TRBJ2-7
clone_size: once
v_call: TRBV28

cdr3_aa: CASSGSYNEQFF
cdr3_nt: TGTGCCAGCAGTGGGTCCTACAATGAGCAGTTCTTC
d_call: NA
j_call: TRBJ2-1
clone_size: NA
v_call: TRBV28

cdr3_aa: CASRGLSRYEQYF
cdr3_nt: TGTGCCAGCAGGGGACTATCCCGGTACGAGCAGTACTTC
d_call: TRBD2
j_call: TRBJ2-7
clone_size: once
v_call: TRBV28

cdr3_aa: CASSRQGDAETQYF
cdr3_nt: TGCGCCAGCAGCCGCCAAGGGGACGCGGAGACCCAGTACTTC
d_call: NA
j_call: TRBJ2-5
clone_size: NA
v_call: TRBV5-1

cdr3_aa: CASSFRDGLGDGYTF
cdr3_nt: TGCGCCAGCAGCTTTCGGGACGGCTTAGGGGATGGCTACACCTTC
d_call: NA
j_call: TRBJ1-2
clone_size: once
v_call: TRBV5-1

cdr3_aa: CASSPTSQETQYF
cdr3_nt: TGTGCCAGCTCACCTACTAGCCAAGAGACCCAGTACTTC
d_call: NA
j_call: TRBJ2-5
clone_size: NA
v_call: TRBV18

cdr3_aa: CASSSLADTQYF
cdr3_nt: TGTGCCAGCAGCTCTCTAGCGGATACGCAGTATTTT
d_call: NA
j_call: TRBJ2-3
clone_size: NA
v_call: TRBV7-2

cdr3_aa: CASTTTDRGGKLFF
cdr3_nt: TGTGCCAGCACTACTACGGACAGGGGTGGAAAACTGTTTTTT
d_call: TRBD1
j_call: TRBJ1-4
clone_size: NA
v_call: TRBV28

cdr3_aa: CASSRRTGDGREQYF
cdr3_nt: TGTGCCAGCAGCCGGCGTACAGGGGACGGTCGCGAGCAGTACTTC
d_call: TRBD1
j_call: TRBJ2-7
clone_size: NA
v_call: TRBV7-2

cdr3_aa: CASSSFSSYEQYF
cdr3_nt: TGTGCCAGCAGCTCCTTTAGCTCCTACGAGCAGTACTTC
d_call: NA
j_call: TRBJ2-7
clone_size: NA
v_call: TRBV7-6

cdr3_aa: CASSYGGSGNTIYF
cdr3_nt: TGTGCCAGCAGTTACGGGGGCTCTGGAAACACCATATATTTT
d_call: NA
j_call: TRBJ1-3
clone_size: NA
v_call: TRBV6-5

cdr3_aa: CAWSDPETEQFF
cdr3_nt: TGTGCCTGGAGTGATCCAGAGACTGAGCAGTTCTTC
d_call: NA
j_call: TRBJ2-1
clone_size: NA
v_call: TRBV30

cdr3_aa: CASSEYGVNQPQHF
cdr3_nt: TGTGCCAGCAGTGAATATGGGGTCAATCAGCCCCAGCATTTT
d_call: NA
j_call: TRBJ1-5
clone_size: NA
v_call: TRBV2

cdr3_aa: CASSRRTSFGAMEQYF
cdr3_nt: TGCGCCAGCAGCCGCCGCACGTCGTTCGGGGCGATGGAGCAGTACTTC
d_call: NA
j_call: TRBJ2-7
clone_size: NA
v_call: TRBV4-3

cdr3_aa: CASSLGSWRNEKLFF
cdr3_nt: TGTGCCAGCAGCTTAGGCTCCTGGAGGAATGAAAAACTGTTTTTT
d_call: NA
j_call: TRBJ1-4
clone_size: NA
v_call: TRBV7-2

cdr3_aa: CASSIQFSGIGLNIQYF
cdr3_nt: TGTGCCAGCAGCATCCAATTTAGCGGGATCGGCTTAAACATTCAGTACTTC
d_call: TRBD2
j_call: TRBJ2-4
clone_size: NA
v_call: TRBV5-6

cdr3_aa: CAISARDRTNEQYF
cdr3_nt: TGTGCCATCAGTGCTAGGGACAGGACAAACGAGCAGTACTTC
d_call: TRBD1
j_call: TRBJ2-7
clone_size: NA
v_call: TRBV10-3

cdr3_aa: CASSLQGDTEAFF
cdr3_nt: TGCGCCAGCAGCTTACAGGGGGACACTGAAGCTTTCTTT
d_call: TRBD1
j_call: TRBJ1-1
clone_size: NA
v_call: TRBV5-1

cdr3_aa: CASSLFYNEQFF
cdr3_nt: TGTGCCAGCAGTTTATTTTACAATGAGCAGTTCTTC
d_call: NA
j_call: TRBJ2-1
clone_size: NA
v_call: TRBV28

cdr3_aa: CASSLSISGSGYEQYF
cdr3_nt: TGTGCCAGCAGTTTATCGATATCAGGGTCGGGCTACGAGCAGTACTTC
d_call: NA
j_call: TRBJ2-7
clone_size: NA
v_call: TRBV27

cdr3_aa: CASSPLRLAGSNEKLFF
cdr3_nt: TGTGCCAGCAGCCCCCTGAGGTTGGCAGGGAGTAATGAAAAACTGTTTTTT
d_call: NA
j_call: TRBJ1-4
clone_size: NA
v_call: TRBV7-9

cdr3_aa: CATSNLNFGAFF
cdr3_nt: TGTGCCACCAGCAACCTGAATTTCGGAGCTTTCTTT
d_call: NA
j_call: TRBJ1-1
clone_size: NA
v_call: TRBV15

cdr3_aa: CASSYERPNEQFF
cdr3_nt: TGTGCCAGCAGTTACGAGCGGCCCAATGAGCAGTTCTTC
d_call: NA
j_call: TRBJ2-1
clone_size: NA
v_call: TRBV6-6

cdr3_aa: CASSRGTPEGEKLFF
cdr3_nt: TGTGCCAGCAGCCGTGGGACACCGGAGGGTGAAAAACTGTTTTTT
d_call: NA
j_call: TRBJ1-4
clone_size: NA
v_call: TRBV11-2

cdr3_aa: CAWSVGPGSTIYF
cdr3_nt: TGTGCCTGGAGTGTGGGGCCTGGAAGCACCATATATTTT
d_call: NA
j_call: TRBJ1-3
clone_size: NA
v_call: TRBV30

cdr3_aa: CASSWERTGSGELFF
cdr3_nt: TGTGCCAGCAGCTGGGAGAGGACAGGGTCCGGGGAGCTGTTTTTT
d_call: TRBD1
j_call: TRBJ2-2
clone_size: once
v_call: TRBV27

cdr3_aa: CASSGGPGGALGYTF
cdr3_nt: TGTGCCAGCAGTGGGGGACCGGGGGGCGCCTTGGGCTACACCTTC
d_call: NA
j_call: TRBJ1-2
clone_size: once
v_call: TRBV2

cdr3_aa: CASSPLGGSTDTQYF
cdr3_nt: TGTGCCAGCAGCCCGTTGGGCGGGAGCACAGATACGCAGTATTTT
d_call: NA
j_call: TRBJ2-3
clone_size: NA
v_call: TRBV11-3

cdr3_aa: CASSPRQGAVGTEAFF
cdr3_nt: TGTGCCAGCTCACCAAGACAGGGGGCCGTAGGCACTGAAGCTTTCTTT
d_call: TRBD1
j_call: TRBJ1-1
clone_size: NA
v_call: TRBV18

cdr3_aa: CASSFWVTGALGMAQHF
cdr3_nt: TGTGCCAGCAGCTTTTGGGTTACAGGGGCCCTTGGGATGGCCCAGCATTTT
d_call: NA
j_call: TRBJ1-5
clone_size: NA
v_call: TRBV12-1

cdr3_aa: CATSRGAGTGMVEQYF
cdr3_nt: TGTGCCACCAGCAGAGGTGCCGGGACAGGGATGGTCGAGCAGTACTTC
d_call: TRBD1
j_call: TRBJ2-7
clone_size: NA
v_call: TRBV15

cdr3_aa: CASSPTNTGELFF
cdr3_nt: TGTGCCAGCAGTCCAACGAACACCGGGGAGCTGTTTTTT
d_call: NA
j_call: TRBJ2-2
clone_size: NA
v_call: TRBV28

cdr3_aa: CASSENWRREETQYF
cdr3_nt: TGTGCCAGCAGTGAGAATTGGCGGCGAGAGGAGACCCAGTACTTC
d_call: NA
j_call: TRBJ2-5
clone_size: NA
v_call: TRBV28

cdr3_aa: CASSQTETYGYTF
cdr3_nt: TGCGCCAGCAGCCAGACGGAGACTTATGGCTACACCTTC
d_call: NA
j_call: TRBJ1-2
clone_size: few
v_call: TRBV4-1

cdr3_aa: CASSWTSGSVGNEQFF
cdr3_nt: TGTGCCAGCAGCTGGACTAGCGGGAGTGTTGGCAATGAGCAGTTCTTC
d_call: TRBD2
j_call: TRBJ2-1
clone_size: NA
v_call: TRBV9

cdr3_aa: CASSRSGGWGEKLFF
cdr3_nt: TGTGCCAGCAGTCGATCGGGGGGCTGGGGTGAAAAACTGTTTTTT
d_call: NA
j_call: TRBJ1-4
clone_size: NA
v_call: TRBV27

cdr3_aa: CASSFGLGVGEQYF
cdr3_nt: TGTGCCAGCAGTTTCGGATTGGGGGTGGGGGAGCAGTACTTC
d_call: NA
j_call: TRBJ2-7
clone_size: once
v_call: TRBV27